The sequence of this T cell receptor beta chain was determined in a study of a mutant IDH1 vaccine in newly diagnosed glioma. With regard to this clone: Its matching antigen is unknown.

Assay used: immunoSEQ multiplex PCR; TCRdb lists only in-frame clones, some missing. This sample has 32,000 or so clones; approximately 83% occur once, and the top ten carry more than 20%. The CDR3 extends over 13 amino acids. Trimming cost V 0 bases and J 5 bases, with 8 bases left between them. CDR1 is SGHAT, CDR2 FQNNGV, per germline. The sample's time point: week 5, during vaccination. Vaccine doses each comprised 300 ug of mutant IDH1 20-mer peptide, with topical imiquimod. The chain links TRBV11-2 to TRBJ2-7; D gene ambiguous. The clonotype comes from a man aged 30 to 39 with glioma. Sequences were derived from PBMCs, sampled from a glioma patient whose treatment included an IDH1 peptide vaccine. CDR3 in amino acids: CASSLDPRDEQYF. CDR3 nucleotide sequence: TGTGCCAGCAGCTTAGATCCCCGCGACGAGCAGTACTTC.